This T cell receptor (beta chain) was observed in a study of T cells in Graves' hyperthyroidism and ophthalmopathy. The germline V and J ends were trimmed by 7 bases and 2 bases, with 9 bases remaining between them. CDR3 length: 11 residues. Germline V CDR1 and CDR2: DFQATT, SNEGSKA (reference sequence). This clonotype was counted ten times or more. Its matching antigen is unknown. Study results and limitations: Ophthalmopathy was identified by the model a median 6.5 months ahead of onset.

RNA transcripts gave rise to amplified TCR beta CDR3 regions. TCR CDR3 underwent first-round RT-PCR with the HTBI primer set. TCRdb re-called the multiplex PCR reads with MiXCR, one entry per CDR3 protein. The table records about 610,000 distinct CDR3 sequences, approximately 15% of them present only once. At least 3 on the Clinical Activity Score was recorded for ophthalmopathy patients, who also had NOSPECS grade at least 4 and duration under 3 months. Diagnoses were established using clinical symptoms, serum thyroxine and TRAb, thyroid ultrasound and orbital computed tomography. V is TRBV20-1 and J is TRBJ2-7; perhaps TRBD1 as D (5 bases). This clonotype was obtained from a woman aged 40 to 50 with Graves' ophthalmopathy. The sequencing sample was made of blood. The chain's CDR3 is CSGGVAYEQYF. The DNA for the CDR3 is TGCAGTGGGGGCGTCGCCTACGAGCAGTACTTC.